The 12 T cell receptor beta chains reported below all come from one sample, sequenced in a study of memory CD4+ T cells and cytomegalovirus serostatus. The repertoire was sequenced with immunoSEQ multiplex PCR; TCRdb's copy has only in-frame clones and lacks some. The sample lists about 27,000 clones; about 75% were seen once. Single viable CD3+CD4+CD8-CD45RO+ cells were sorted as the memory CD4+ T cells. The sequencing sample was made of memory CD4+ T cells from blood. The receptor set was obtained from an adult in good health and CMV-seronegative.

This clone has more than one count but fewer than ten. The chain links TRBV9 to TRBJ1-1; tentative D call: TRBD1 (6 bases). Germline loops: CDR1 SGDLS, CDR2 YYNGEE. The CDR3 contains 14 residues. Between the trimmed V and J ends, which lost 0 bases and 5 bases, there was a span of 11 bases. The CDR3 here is CASSVDGQGTEAFF. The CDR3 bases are TGTGCCAGCAGCGTAGATGGGCAGGGGACTGAAGCTTTCTTT.

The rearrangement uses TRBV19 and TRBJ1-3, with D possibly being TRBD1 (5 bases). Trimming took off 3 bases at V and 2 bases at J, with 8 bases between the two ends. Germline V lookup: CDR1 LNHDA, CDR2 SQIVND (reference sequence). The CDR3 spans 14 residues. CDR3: CASSIKGTGNTIYF. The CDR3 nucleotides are TGTGCCAGTAGTATTAAGGGGACTGGAAACACCATATATTTT.

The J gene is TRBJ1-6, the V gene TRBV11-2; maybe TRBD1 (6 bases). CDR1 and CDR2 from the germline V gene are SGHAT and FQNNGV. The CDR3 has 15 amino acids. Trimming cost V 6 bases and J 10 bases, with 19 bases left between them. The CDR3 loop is CASSAGTGLESPLHF. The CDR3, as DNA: TGTGCCAGCAGTGCGGGTACAGGGCTCGAATCACCCCTCCACTTT.

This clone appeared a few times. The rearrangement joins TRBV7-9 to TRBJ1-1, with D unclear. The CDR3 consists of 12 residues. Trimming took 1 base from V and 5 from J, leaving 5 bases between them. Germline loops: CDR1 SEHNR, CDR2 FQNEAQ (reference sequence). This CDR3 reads CASSLGLTEAFF. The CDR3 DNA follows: TGTGCCAGCAGCTTAGGGCTGACTGAAGCTTTCTTT.

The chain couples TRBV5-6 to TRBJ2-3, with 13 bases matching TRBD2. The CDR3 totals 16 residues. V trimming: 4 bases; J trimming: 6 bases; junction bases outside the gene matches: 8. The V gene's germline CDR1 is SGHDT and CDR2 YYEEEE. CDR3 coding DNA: TGTGCCAGCAGCCCGACTAGCGGGGGGTCATGGGATACGCAGTATTTT. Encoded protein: CASSPTSGGSWDTQYF.

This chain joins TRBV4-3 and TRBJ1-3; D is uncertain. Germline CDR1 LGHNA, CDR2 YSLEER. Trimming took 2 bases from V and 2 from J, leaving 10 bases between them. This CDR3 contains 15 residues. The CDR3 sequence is CASSQTAGAGNTIYF. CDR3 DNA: TGCGCCAGCAGCCAAACGGCTGGGGCTGGAAACACCATATATTTT.

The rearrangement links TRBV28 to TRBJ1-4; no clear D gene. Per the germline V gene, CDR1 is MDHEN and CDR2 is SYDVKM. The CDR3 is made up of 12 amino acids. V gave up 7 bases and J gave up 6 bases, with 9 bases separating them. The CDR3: CASKTYDEKLFF. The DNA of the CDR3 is TGTGCCAGCAAGACCTATGATGAAAAACTGTTTTTT.

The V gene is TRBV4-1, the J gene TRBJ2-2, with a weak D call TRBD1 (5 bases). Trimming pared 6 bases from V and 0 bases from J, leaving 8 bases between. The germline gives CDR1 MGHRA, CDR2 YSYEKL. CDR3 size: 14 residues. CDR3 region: CASRDISNTGELFF. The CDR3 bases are TGCGCCAGCAGGGACATCTCGAACACCGGGGAGCTGTTTTTT.

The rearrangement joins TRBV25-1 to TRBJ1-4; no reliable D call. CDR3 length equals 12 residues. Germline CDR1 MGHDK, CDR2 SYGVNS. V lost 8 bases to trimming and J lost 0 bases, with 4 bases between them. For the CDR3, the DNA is TGTGCCAGCGGGGCAACTAATGAAAAACTGTTTTTT. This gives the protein CASGATNEKLFF.

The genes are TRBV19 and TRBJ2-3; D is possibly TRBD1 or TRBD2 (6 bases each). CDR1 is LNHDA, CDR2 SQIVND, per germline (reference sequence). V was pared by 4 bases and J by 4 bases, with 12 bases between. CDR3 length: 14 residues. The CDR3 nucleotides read TGTGCCAGTAGTAAGGGGGGAGCCTCAGATACGCAGTATTTT. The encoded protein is CASSKGGASDTQYF.

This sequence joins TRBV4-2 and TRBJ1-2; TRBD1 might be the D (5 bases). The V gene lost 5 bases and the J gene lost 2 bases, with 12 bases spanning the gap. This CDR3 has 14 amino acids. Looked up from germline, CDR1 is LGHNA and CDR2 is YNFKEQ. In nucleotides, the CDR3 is TGTGCCAGCAGCTTGGCCGCAGGGAACTATGGCTACACCTTC. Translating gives CASSLAAGNYGYTF.

CDR3 nucleotide sequence: TGTGCCAGCAGTTTGACTAGGACAGATACGCAGTATTTT. This sequence encodes CASSLTRTDTQYF. The J gene is TRBJ2-3, the V gene TRBV6-5; D possibly corresponds to TRBD2 (6 bases). Germline loops: CDR1 MNHEY, CDR2 SVGAGI. The CDR3 sequence is 13 residues long. Trimming left V 4 bases short and J 3 bases short, with 8 bases between.